The sequence of this TCR beta chain was determined in a study of response to subunit inactivated influenza vaccine. Study outcomes and limitations: Authors suggested that a seasonal influenza vaccination recruits few new T cells each time.

Via MiXCR, TCRdb re-called the RT-PCR reads, giving one row per CDR3 protein. The sample lists hundreds of thousands of distinct CDR3 sequences; approximately 14% were seen once. As to this clonotype: Antigen: not known.

Germline V gene sequence: CDR1 SEHNR, CDR2 FQNEAQ (reference sequence). The CDR3 totals 16 residues. V was shortened by 4 bases and J by 0 bases, with 16 bases between the two germline ends. The clonotype comes from a man aged 45-60 years who received an inactivated influenza vaccine. This chain links TRBV7-9 with TRBJ2-7; D gene ambiguous. The sequencing here drew on PBMCs from blood, taken 12 days after vaccination. For the CDR3, the DNA is TGTGCCAGCAGCTCGCATAGCACCAAGAGCTCCTACGAGCAGTACTTC. It codes for CASSSHSTKSSYEQYF.